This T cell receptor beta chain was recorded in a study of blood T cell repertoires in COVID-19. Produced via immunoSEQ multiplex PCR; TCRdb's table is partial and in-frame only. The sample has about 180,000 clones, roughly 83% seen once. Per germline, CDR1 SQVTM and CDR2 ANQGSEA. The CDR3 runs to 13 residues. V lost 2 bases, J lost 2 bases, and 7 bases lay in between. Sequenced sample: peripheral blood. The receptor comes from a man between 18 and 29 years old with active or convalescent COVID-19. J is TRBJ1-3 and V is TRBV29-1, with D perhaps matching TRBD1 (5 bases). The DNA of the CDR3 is TGCAGCGTTGAAAAGACAGCTGGAAACACCATATATTTT. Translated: CSVEKTAGNTIYF.